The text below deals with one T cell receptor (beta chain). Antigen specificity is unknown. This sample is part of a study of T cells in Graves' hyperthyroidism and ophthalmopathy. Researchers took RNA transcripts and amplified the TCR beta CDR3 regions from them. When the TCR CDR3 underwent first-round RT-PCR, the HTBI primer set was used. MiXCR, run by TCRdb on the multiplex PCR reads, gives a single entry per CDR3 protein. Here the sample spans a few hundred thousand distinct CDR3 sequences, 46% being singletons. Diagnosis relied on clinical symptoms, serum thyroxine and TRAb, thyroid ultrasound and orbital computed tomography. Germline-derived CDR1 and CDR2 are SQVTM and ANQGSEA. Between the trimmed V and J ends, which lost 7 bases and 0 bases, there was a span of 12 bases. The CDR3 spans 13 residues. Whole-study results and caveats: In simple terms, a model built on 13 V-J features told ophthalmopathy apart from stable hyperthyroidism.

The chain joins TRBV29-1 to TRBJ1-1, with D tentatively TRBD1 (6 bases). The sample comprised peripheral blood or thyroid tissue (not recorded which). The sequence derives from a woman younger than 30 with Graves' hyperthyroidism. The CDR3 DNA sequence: TGCAGCGGGGGGGGACACATGAACACTGAAGCTTTCTTT. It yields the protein CSGGGHMNTEAFF.